This TCR beta chain was captured by sequencing in a study of blood T cell repertoires in COVID-19. Study-wide context: Material from acute and convalescent COVID-19 was sourced from the United States, Italy and Spain. PBMCs, B-cell-depleted T cells, or T cells provided the cDNA or gDNA that made up the material.

In the original workflow: Amplification with reference gene primers provided the estimates of nucleated cell counts. Profiled with immunoSEQ multiplex PCR; TCRdb holds only in-frame clones, not every one. V, J and clone size are taken as reported in that table, and D and trimming were inferred from the DNA itself. The table shows some 400,000 clones, with 81% occurring only once. The source material was peripheral blood. This clonotype was sampled from a human donor with acute or convalescent COVID-19. The donor label of this sample is uncertain.

CDR3 DNA: TGTGCCTGGAGTGATGGACTTTTAGCGCTGAACACTGAAGCTTTCTTT. Translating it yields CAWSDGLLALNTEAFF. J is TRBJ1-1 and V is TRBV30; no firm D call. This CDR3 region has 16 residues. V lost 1 base, J lost 0 bases, and 15 bases lay in between. In germline, CDR1 is GTSNPN, CDR2 SVGIG (reference sequence).